These 21 T cell receptor beta chains were sequenced from one sample in a study of CD8 T cells in ankylosing spondylitis. From the 5' RACE reads, TCRdb called clonotypes with MiXCR, one entry per CDR3 protein. The sample lists 650,000 to 800,000 distinct CDR3 sequences; around 20% were seen once. Which antigens these TCRs recognize remains unknown. Study-wide findings and caveats: Ankylosing spondylitis blood seemed to carry a telltale TCR beta motif made of roughly eight highly homologous variants.

The source material was blood, either unsorted or a sorted T cell fraction (not recorded which). The receptors derive from a male donor with ankylosing spondylitis.

This clonotype was counted a few times. J is TRBJ2-5 and V is TRBV2, with 11 bases identical to TRBD2. With V trimmed by 4 bases and J by 4 bases, 5 bases remained unmatched. The CDR3 loop spans 15 amino acids. Germline values: CDR1 SNHLY, CDR2 FYNNEI. CDR3 sequence (DNA): TGTGCCAGCAGTGCTACCGGGACTAGCGGAGAGACCCAGTACTTC. Translation: CASSATGTSGETQYF.

This clonotype was detected ten times or more. The chain joins TRBV10-2 to TRBJ1-1; tentatively, D is TRBD1 (5 bases). Germline assignment: CDR1 WSHSY and CDR2 SAAADI. The V end was cut by 0 bases, the J end by 6 bases, with 8 bases between. CDR3 length: 13 amino acids. CDR3 loop: CASSESWGAEAFF. DNA for the CDR3: TGCGCCAGCAGTGAGTCGTGGGGGGCTGAAGCTTTCTTT.

This clonotype has a handful of counts. The chain joins TRBV3-1 to TRBJ2-2; 7 nucleotides match TRBD2. The V and J ends lost 7 bases and 5 bases, in that order; junction bases with no gene match: 10. Germline V lookup: CDR1 LGHDT, CDR2 YNNKEL (reference sequence). CDR3 size: 15 residues. The CDR3 sequence: CASTPGGLGTGELFF. CDR3 nucleotides: TGTGCCAGCACCCCGGGGGGTCTGGGGACCGGGGAGCTGTTTTTT.

This clonotype came up a few times. The chain has TRBV15 and TRBJ2-2; D not certain. V lost 0 bases, J lost 2 bases, and 7 bases lay in between. The CDR3 has 15 residues. Germline V gene lookup returns CDR1 LNHNV and CDR2 YYDKDF (reference sequence). The CDR3 region is CATSREGGNTGELFF. The DNA for the CDR3 is TGTGCCACCAGCAGAGAAGGCGGCAACACCGGGGAGCTGTTTTTT.

CDR3 residues: CASSDRRQAQNTEAFF. The CDR3, as DNA: TGTGCCAGCAGTGACCGACGACAGGCCCAGAACACTGAAGCTTTCTTT. The gene calls are TRBV25-1 and TRBJ1-1; D is possibly TRBD1 (6 bases). The CDR3 totals 16 residues. The germline gives CDR1 MGHDK, CDR2 SYGVNS. Trimming removed 3 bases at V and 1 base at J, with 15 bases between.

This clonotype was recorded a few times. The chain uses TRBV29-1 and TRBJ1-5; TRBD1 aligns across 9 bases. The CDR3 length is 14 residues. V lost 5 bases, J lost 4 bases, and 6 bases stayed unmatched. Germline V gives CDR1 SQVTM, CDR2 ANQGSEA. The CDR3 here is CSVPGQGNNQPQHF. The CDR3 nucleotides read TGCAGCGTTCCGGGACAGGGTAATAATCAGCCCCAGCATTTT.

This clonotype was recorded at least ten times. The gene calls are TRBV4-3 and TRBJ1-5; D is undetermined. Germline CDR1 reads LGHNA; CDR2 reads YSLEER. V lost 3 bases and J 0 bases, leaving 6 bases between the germline ends. This CDR3 region has 14 residues. The CDR3 DNA sequence: TGCGCCAGCAGCCAGGGGTTTAGCAATCAGCCCCAGCATTTT. Its protein is CASSQGFSNQPQHF.

The chain uses TRBV20-1 and TRBJ2-3, with 14 bases fitting TRBD2. The CDR3 sequence is 16 residues long. Germline CDR1 reads DFQATT; CDR2 reads SNEGSKA (reference sequence). CDR3 region: CSLEGLAGESTDTQYF. CDR3 nucleotides: TGCAGCCTTGAGGGACTAGCGGGGGAAAGCACAGATACGCAGTATTTT.

This clonotype turned up a few times. This chain uses TRBV12-3 or TRBV12-4 with TRBJ2-5; D might be TRBD2 (6 bases). The CDR3 has 16 amino acids. V was shortened by 4 bases and J by 5 bases, with 20 bases between the two germline ends. CDR3 DNA sequence: TGTGCCAGCAGTTACGAGTCAGGGAACCGGGGGGAGACCCAGTACTTC. It is translated as CASSYESGNRGETQYF.

This clonotype was picked up one time. The chain combines TRBV5-6 with TRBJ2-1; 13 nucleotides line up with TRBD2. Trimming cost V 0 bases and J 7 bases; bases outside gene matches: 7. CDR1 is SGHDT and CDR2 is YYEEEE in the germline V gene. The CDR3 runs 17 residues. The CDR3 bases are TGTGCCAGCAGCTTGGGGACTAGCGGGAGTACGGTGAATGAGCAGTTCTTC. Translated: CASSLGTSGSTVNEQFF.

The chain has TRBV15 and TRBJ1-5; D may be TRBD1 (5 bases). Germline CDR1 and CDR2: LNHNV and YYDKDF (reference sequence). This CDR3 contains 14 residues. The germline V and J ends were trimmed by 3 bases and 2 bases, with 8 bases remaining between them. The CDR3 DNA reads TGTGCCACCAGCAGCACGGGGGGCAATCAGCCCCAGCATTTT. As protein: CATSSTGGNQPQHF.

This clonotype was counted only a few times. This rearrangement joins TRBV20-1 to TRBJ2-5; D possibly corresponds to TRBD1 (6 bases). CDR1 and CDR2 (germline): DFQATT, SNEGSKA (reference sequence). There are 15 residues in the CDR3. V dropped 5 bases and J dropped 2 bases, with 18 bases sitting between them. CDR3 residues: CSASPARTVQETQYF. In DNA form, the CDR3 reads TGCAGTGCTTCCCCTGCACGGACAGTACAAGAGACCCAGTACTTC.

This clonotype was recorded at least ten times. CDR3 residues: CASSLLSGLYYEQYF. For the CDR3, the DNA is TGCGCCAGCAGCTTACTTAGTGGACTTTATTACGAGCAGTACTTC. J is TRBJ2-7 and V is TRBV5-1; a possible D gene is TRBD2 (5 bases). The CDR3 totals 15 residues. Between the trimmed V and J ends, which lost 2 bases and 4 bases, there was a span of 16 bases. CDR1 is SGHRS, CDR2 YFSETQ, per germline.

J is TRBJ1-4 and V is TRBV9; D ambiguous. Germline V CDR1 and CDR2: SGDLS, YYNGEE. The length of the CDR3 is 14 residues. V was clipped by 4 bases and J by 6 bases, with 13 bases between them. The CDR3 region has the DNA TGTGCCAGCAGCCCCCGAGGGTTACATGAAAAACTGTTTTTT. Its translation is CASSPRGLHEKLFF.

The rearrangement uses TRBV2 and TRBJ1-3; a possible D gene is TRBD1 (6 bases). Deletions cut 7 bases from V and 2 bases from J, with 18 bases between. The CDR3 runs to 16 residues. Germline CDR1 and CDR2: SNHLY and FYNNEI. As DNA, the CDR3 is TGTGCCAGCACCCTAGGAGGGGGAAGCGCTGGAAACACCATATATTTT. It is translated as CASTLGGGSAGNTIYF.

The table lists this clonotype with a few counts. J is TRBJ1-1 and V is TRBV7-2, with D unclear. This CDR3 region has 15 residues. Germline lookup yields CDR1 SGHTA and CDR2 FQGNSA. The V end was cut by 5 bases, the J end by 6 bases, with 19 bases between. The CDR3 DNA is TGTGCCAGCAGCCTTGCAGGTGGCGAGGGCTCTGAAGCTTTCTTT. It specifies CASSLAGGEGSEAFF.

This clonotype has only a few counts. The chain couples TRBV5-1 to TRBJ1-5; TRBD1 aligns across 8 bases. The CDR3 is 18 residues long. The germline V gene encodes CDR1 SGHRS and CDR2 YFSETQ. V dropped 0 bases and J dropped 1; count of bases not matched to a gene: 9. CDR3 region: CASSLAPLQGVSNQPQHF. DNA for the CDR3: TGCGCCAGCAGCTTGGCCCCTCTACAGGGGGTGAGCAATCAGCCCCAGCATTTT.

The chain has TRBV5-1 and TRBJ2-3; TRBD2 matches 13 bases. CDR1 and CDR2 from the germline V gene are SGHRS and YFSETQ. The J segment lost 1 base and the V segment lost 4 bases, leaving 6 bases of the junction unmatched. The CDR3 consists of 17 residues. The CDR3 DNA follows: TGCGCCAGCAGCCGAAGAGGACTAGCGGGGGGCACAGATACGCAGTATTTT. Residues: CASSRRGLAGGTDTQYF.

This clonotype occurred a few times. The chain is built from TRBV12-3 or TRBV12-4 and TRBJ1-2; D is uncertain. This CDR3 region has 13 residues. V shed 3 bases and J shed 0 bases, with 5 bases lying between them. The CDR3 sequence is CASSLHPNYGYTF. CDR3 coding DNA: TGTGCCAGCAGTTTGCATCCTAACTATGGCTACACCTTC.

This clonotype was counted many times. The chain recombines TRBV6-1 with TRBJ1-3; 7 nucleotides align to TRBD1. Germline V CDR1 and CDR2: MNHNS, SASEGT. This CDR3 comprises 13 residues. The trim removed 5 bases at V and 7 bases at J, leaving 5 bases unmatched. Here the CDR3 reads CASSPDRTNTIYF. DNA of the CDR3: TGTGCCAGCAGTCCGGACAGGACGAACACCATATATTTT.

This clonotype was detected many times. This chain joins TRBV29-1 and TRBJ1-2; D gene uncertain. The CDR3 is 11 residues long. Trimming removed 4 bases at V and 11 bases at J, with 14 bases between. CDR1 SQVTM and CDR2 ANQGSEA come from the germline V gene. The CDR3 sequence: CSVAMASRYTF. CDR3 DNA sequence: TGCAGCGTTGCAATGGCTTCACGGTACACCTTC.